This T cell receptor beta chain comes out of a study of T cells in Graves' hyperthyroidism and ophthalmopathy (dated by TCRdb to the late 2010s). The study in broad terms: A discovery cohort of about a hundred patients, about 40 with Graves' ophthalmopathy and more than 55 with stable Graves' hyperthyroidism, was used to find distinguishing TCR V-J signatures. Prospective prediction of ophthalmopathy was tested in an independent validation cohort consisting of some 20 hyperthyroidism patients and around 16 patients who later progressed to ophthalmopathy. TCR Vbeta CDR3 sequencing of 130 to 150 peripheral blood samples (around 45 ophthalmopathy, over 70 hyperthyroidism and about 17 progressor patients) is reported in the paper. For training and testing, the 100 or so patients in the discovery cohort were randomly divided in a 7:3 ratio. In about 6 Graves' hyperthyroidism patients, the study also compared T-cell repertoires from thyroid tissue with T-cell repertoires from blood. Following sampling, methimazole starting at 30 mg daily was given to hyperthyroidism patients, and high-dose intravenous methylprednisolone was given to ophthalmopathy patients. Paper-wide results and their limitations: In cross-validation, a model built on a 13 V-J signature told ophthalmopathy apart from stable hyperthyroidism with under 90% sensitivity and 81% to 82% specificity, and in testing the same model reached 80%/75%. Most expanded thyroid clonotypes (frequency above 0.001) were also detected in blood, suggesting blood repertoires may reflect thyroid immune responses. Sample size was not statistically predetermined, and blinding of investigators to group allocation was not performed. During validation, the model predicted progression to ophthalmopathy a median of about 6.3 months ahead of onset, with around 71% sensitivity and almost 75% specificity.

Of note for this clonotype: Its antigen remains undetermined. Sequence at one end of the junction differs from germline and may be a read error.

Amplification of TCR beta CDR3 regions was carried out from RNA transcripts. A first-round RT-PCR of the TCR CDR3 used the HTBI primer set with the Qiagen OneStep RT-PCR kit. A second multiplex PCR round built the libraries, followed by size selection and purification. Sequencing of the libraries was done on an Illumina HiSeq2000 using paired-end 100 bp reads. The source study handled its data this way. SOAPnuke was used to process the raw data, throwing out any read that contained adapters or uncalled bases, had a mean Phred below 15, or lacked an exact constant-primer or identifier match. COPE v1.2.5 was used to merge the high-quality paired reads, and each unique nucleotide sequence was defined as a clonotype. Clonotypes were aligned to IMGT TRBV, TRBD and TRBJ reference segments using MiTCR v1.1. The analysis included only V-J combinations with a frequency above 0.0001, which together covered around 99% of the repertoires. The TCS score was defined as the ratio of F50 (clonal expansion) to E x V (chaos), calculated using BLOSUM62-based TCRdist between CDR3 peptides within each V-J. Welch's t-statistics and random forest reduced some 510 V-J features to 13, which were used in a naive Bayes classifier (R e1071). The similarity between thyroid and blood repertoires was quantified using the Morisita-Horn index. The public reads were run again by TCRdb, first through fastp at Q25 and then through MiXCR, and only productive beta chains were kept. Each CDR3 protein gets just one entry, which takes the most common genes and DNA from the rows behind it. The V and J calls come from TCRdb's annotation, not from the publication. This sample gives roughly 500,000 distinct CDR3 sequences in total; around 50% of them show up just once. 44% of the sample is taken by the ten largest.

Exclusion was applied to patients with uncontrolled infections, other autoimmune diseases, pregnancy or lactation. Diagnoses were established on the basis of clinical symptoms, serum thyroxine and TRAb, thyroid ultrasound, and orbital computed tomography. Trizol reagent was used to extract total RNA, and RNA quality was then checked on an Agilent 2100 Bioanalyzer. The CDR3 runs 15 amino acids, cysteine and phenylalanine included. Only CDR3 DNA is held: 45 bases, read in frame from base 1. CDR1 SGDLS and CDR2 YYNGEE were looked up in the germline V gene. The chain couples TRBV9 to TRBJ2-6; a weak D assignment points to TRBD2 (6 bases agree). This receptor was identified in an adult woman with Graves' disease, either hyperthyroidism or ophthalmopathy (not recorded which). Specimen: peripheral blood or thyroid tissue (not recorded which). The nucleotide sequence reads TGTGCCAGCAGCGCCGGGGACTCTGGGGCCAACTTCCTGACTTTC. The translation is CASSAGDSGANFLTF.